This T cell receptor (beta chain) was recorded in a study of blood T cell repertoires in COVID-19. Trimming at V came to 7 bases and at J to 2 bases, leaving 11 bases not matched to a gene. Germline V gives CDR1 LNHDA, CDR2 SQIVND (reference sequence). The CDR3 is 16 amino acids. This clone has just one count. Profiled with immunoSEQ multiplex PCR; TCRdb holds only in-frame clones, not every one. Of 29,000 or so clones listed, 70% to 90% were seen once; the top ten hold 8% to 10%. The sample comprised peripheral blood. The rearrangement uses TRBV19 and TRBJ2-5, with 9 bases lining up with TRBD2. The source of this sequence is a human donor in a cohort sampled during active COVID-19. In DNA, the CDR3 is TGTGCCAGTAAGCCCATGGCGGGGGGGTCTCAAGAGACCCAGTACTTC. Its translation: CASKPMAGGSQETQYF.